A single sample is the source of the 26 T cell receptor beta chains below, sequenced in a study of cytomegalovirus exposure and HLA in healthy donors. PCR amplification relied on 60 Vbeta primers (plus 13 Jbeta primers). Sequencing was performed with immunoSEQ multiplex PCR; in TCRdb, only in-frame clones are kept and a portion is missing. The sample contains about 300,000 clones, approximately 90% of which appear only once. Sequencing was performed on PBMCs. These receptors all stem from a man aged 35 to 55 in good health and CMV-seropositive.

The chain uses TRBV5-5 and TRBJ2-7; 9 bases are a match to TRBD1. V lost 1 base to trimming and J lost 6 bases; unmatched junction nucleotides: 8. The CDR3 loop spans 15 amino acids. CDR1 is SGHKS and CDR2 is YYEKEE in the germline V gene (reference sequence). In nucleotides, the CDR3 is TGTGCCAGCAGCTTGCGACAGGGGGGGTTTGGCGAGCAGTACTTC. It encodes CASSLRQGGFGEQYF.

This clone has only a few counts. This rearrangement joins TRBV5-4 to TRBJ1-1; D possibly corresponds to TRBD1 (5 bases). Trimming took 1 base from V and 6 from J, leaving 10 bases between them. Germline assignment: CDR1 SGHNT and CDR2 YYREEE (reference sequence). The length of the CDR3 is 13 residues. Here the CDR3 DNA reads TGTGCCAGCAGCTTGTCAGGGTTCCCTGAAGCTTTCTTT. It specifies CASSLSGFPEAFF.

The table lists this clone with a count of one. V is TRBV2 and J is TRBJ2-1, with TRBD2 as a possible D gene (7 bases). This CDR3 comprises 18 residues. In germline, CDR1 is SNHLY, CDR2 FYNNEI. V was cut by 4 bases and J by 5 bases, with 24 bases left in between. CDR3 amino acids: CASSAIFRGGEANNEQFF. The CDR3 DNA reads TGTGCCAGCAGTGCAATCTTTAGGGGGGGGGAAGCGAACAATGAGCAGTTCTTC.

J is TRBJ2-1 and V is TRBV6-6; 15 bases are a match to TRBD2. The germline V gene encodes CDR1 MNHNY and CDR2 SVGAGI (reference sequence). The CDR3 spans 16 residues. After removal of 5 bases from V and 7 bases from J, the junction contained 6 bases not matched to a gene. The CDR3 DNA sequence: TGTGCCAGCAGTCGCCCCGGGACTAGCGGGAGGAATGAGCAGTTCTTC. This gives the protein CASSRPGTSGRNEQFF.

This clone was picked up one time. Sequence at one end of the junction differs from germline and may be a read error. The chain recombines TRBV7-7 with TRBJ2-1; 16 bases map to TRBD2. From germline, CDR1 is SSHAT and CDR2 FNYEAQ (reference sequence). The CDR3 is 18 residues long. CDR3 region: CASSLGTSGRAGYNEQFF. CDR3 DNA: TGTGCTAGCAGCTTGGGGACTAGCGGGAGGGCCGGCTACAATGAGCAGTTCTTC.

This rearrangement joins TRBV14 to TRBJ2-7; 7 nucleotides align to TRBD2. This CDR3 region has 18 residues. Germline V gene data show CDR1 as SGHDN and CDR2 as FVKESK. The J segment lost 0 bases and the V segment lost 0 bases, leaving 11 bases of the junction unmatched. Written as DNA, the CDR3 is TGTGCCAGCAGCCAAGATCCGTGGGGGAGGGCCCTCTCCTACGAGCAGTACTTC. Translated: CASSQDPWGRALSYEQYF.

The chain joins TRBV5-6 to TRBJ2-5, with TRBD1 identical over 11 bases. Germline V lookup: CDR1 SGHDT, CDR2 YYEEEE. The CDR3 covers 15 residues. V was pared by 3 bases and J by 5 bases, with 6 bases of the junction left unmatched. CDR3 in amino acids: CASSWWTGGAETQYF. The CDR3 region has the DNA TGTGCCAGCAGCTGGTGGACAGGGGGCGCCGAGACCCAGTACTTC.

The V and J genes are TRBV18 and TRBJ1-1; tentative D call: TRBD1 (6 bases). The CDR3 spans 13 residues. In germline, CDR1 is KGHSH, CDR2 LQKENI. Trimming removed 6 bases from V and 5 bases from J, with 13 bases in between. CDR3 nucleotide sequence: TGTGCCAGCTCGCAGGACAGTTGGACTGAAGCTTTCTTT. It codes for CASSQDSWTEAFF.

The chain links TRBV19 to TRBJ1-5; D is perhaps TRBD1 (5 bases). The CDR3 is 14 amino acids. With 4 bases removed from V and 6 bases from J, the gap between germline ends came to 13 bases. Per germline, CDR1 LNHDA and CDR2 SQIVND (reference sequence). The DNA of the CDR3 is TGTGCCAGTAGTAGGGCCAGGGATGTTCAGCCCCAGCATTTT. Its protein is CASSRARDVQPQHF. The full variable domain, in which reference TRBV19 and TRBJ1-5 provide the parts outside the CDR3, is DGGITQSPKYLFRKEGQNVTLSCEQNLNHDAMYWYRQDPGQGLRLIYYSQIVNDFQKGDIAEGYSVSREKKESFPLTVTSAQKNPTAFYLCASSRARDVQPQHFGDGTRLSIL.

The genes are TRBV4-3 and TRBJ2-1; D might be TRBD1 (5 bases). The CDR3 extends over 17 amino acids. V lost 3 bases to trimming and J lost 0 bases, with 15 bases between them. The germline CDR1 and CDR2 sequences are LGHNA and YSLEER. In DNA form, the CDR3 reads TGCGCCAGCAGCCAGGCACAGGCCGCCAGCTCCTACAATGAGCAGTTCTTC. This encodes CASSQAQAASSYNEQFF.

The rearrangement links TRBV10-1 to TRBJ2-5; D may be TRBD1 (5 bases). The germline V gene encodes CDR1 WNHNN and CDR2 SYGVQD (reference sequence). This CDR3 is 12 amino acids long. Trimming cost V 5 bases and J 1 base, with 5 bases left between them. The CDR3 spells CASSQGQETQYF. CDR3 bases: TGCGCCAGCAGTCAGGGCCAAGAGACCCAGTACTTC.

The V call is TRBV18, the J call TRBJ1-5; TRBD1 might be the D (6 bases). Deletions cut 2 bases from V and 0 bases from J, with 11 bases between. This CDR3 spans 16 amino acids. In germline, CDR1 is KGHSH, CDR2 LQKENI. The CDR3 loop reads CASSPDRTHSNQPQHF. The CDR3 DNA is TGTGCCAGCTCACCAGACAGGACCCATAGCAATCAGCCCCAGCATTTT. The full variable domain, with the rest looked up from reference TRBV18 and TRBJ1-5, is NAGVMQNPRHLVRRRGQEARLRCSPMKGHSHVYWYRQLPEEGLKFMVYLQKENIIDESGMPKERFSAEFPKEGPSILRIQQVVRGDSAAYFCASSPDRTHSNQPQHFGDGTRLSIL.

The rearrangement links TRBV5-5 to TRBJ2-7, with D hard to call. The germline gives CDR1 SGHKS, CDR2 YYEKEE (reference sequence). Deletions cut 0 bases from V and 2 bases from J, with 9 bases between. CDR3 size: 14 residues. The CDR3, as DNA: TGTGCCAGCAGCTTGGTCAGGCCACCCTACGAGCAGTACTTC. Translating gives CASSLVRPPYEQYF.

This clone was detected once. The rearrangement joins TRBV7-9 to TRBJ2-7; no definite D call. Germline-derived CDR1 and CDR2 are SEHNR and FQNEAQ (reference sequence). This CDR3 is 11 amino acids long. The ends were cut back, 5 bases at V and 1 base at J, with 3 bases in the middle. The CDR3 nucleotides are TGTGCCAGCAGCCCGTCCTACGAGCAGTACTTC. Its protein is CASSPSYEQYF.

This clone occurred a few times. The chain joins TRBV10-2 to TRBJ1-2, with TRBD1 matching 10 bases. CDR1 and CDR2 (germline): WSHSY, SAAADI. The J segment lost 13 bases and the V segment lost 6 bases, leaving 5 bases of the junction unmatched. This CDR3 is built from 11 residues. CDR3 protein: CASSSGQGGTF. In DNA, the CDR3 is TGCGCCAGCAGCTCCGGACAGGGGGGCACCTTC.

Points on this clone: The junction differs from germline at one of its ends, possibly a read error. This chain links TRBV7-7 with TRBJ2-5, with 8 bases that match TRBD1. Germline CDR1 SSHAT, CDR2 FNYEAQ (reference sequence). The CDR3 is made up of 14 amino acids. CDR3 protein: CASSKQGVGETQYF. The CDR3, as DNA: TGTGCTAGCAGCAAACAGGGGGTCGGGGAGACCCAGTACTTC.

In DNA form, the CDR3 reads TGCGCCAGCCGACGATCCCGGGACAGTAACACTGAAGCTTTCTTT. Its translation: CASRRSRDSNTEAFF. V gene TRBV5-1 combines with J gene TRBJ1-1; 7 positions match TRBD1. The CDR3 is 15 residues long. Trimming at V came to 7 bases and at J to 2 bases, leaving 11 bases not matched to a gene. The germline gives CDR1 SGHRS, CDR2 YFSETQ.

The gene calls are TRBV5-1 and TRBJ2-1; TRBD2 matches 15 bases. Losses at the gene ends were 4 bases for V and 9 bases for J; bases not matched to a gene: 11. CDR1 and CDR2 (germline): SGHRS, YFSETQ. This CDR3 is built from 17 residues. DNA for the CDR3: TGCGCCAGCAGCCCGACGGTCCGGACTAGCGGGAGGGGTGAGCAGTTCTTC. Translation gives CASSPTVRTSGRGEQFF.

Here the CDR3 DNA reads TGTGCCAGCGGGTGGGACTTCACAGATACGCAGTATTTT. Translating it yields CASGWDFTDTQYF. The chain carries TRBV27 and TRBJ2-3, with D possibly being TRBD2 (6 bases). With 8 bases removed from V and 2 bases from J, the gap between germline ends came to 11 bases. CDR1 and CDR2 from the germline V gene are MNHEY and SMNVEV (reference sequence). This CDR3 comprises 13 residues.

The gene calls are TRBV6-1 and TRBJ2-7, with 8 bases aligning to TRBD1. This CDR3 region has 14 residues. Losses at the gene ends were 6 bases for V and 4 bases for J; bases not matched to a gene: 8. Per germline, CDR1 MNHNS and CDR2 SASEGT. Written as DNA, the CDR3 is TGTGCCAGCAGCTCCTGGACAGGGTTGTACGAGCAGTACTTC. Amino acids: CASSSWTGLYEQYF.

This clone was detected a few times. The CDR3 here is CASSLYQGAYEQYF. The CDR3 nucleotides read TGTGCCAGCAGTTTATATCAGGGGGCCTACGAGCAGTACTTC. The genes are TRBV27 and TRBJ2-7; the match to TRBD1 covers 7 bases. Trimming cost V 1 base and J 2 bases; bases outside gene matches: 2. The germline gives CDR1 MNHEY, CDR2 SMNVEV (reference sequence). The CDR3 is 14 amino acids.

J is TRBJ2-1 and V is TRBV7-3; 12 bases agree with TRBD2. Germline CDR1 reads SGHTA; CDR2 reads FQGTGA. This CDR3 is 15 amino acids long. The trim removed 4 bases at V and 6 bases at J, leaving 4 bases unmatched. The CDR3 nucleotides are TGTGCCAGCAGCTCAAGACTAGCGGGAGTCAATGAGCAGTTCTTC. The encoded protein is CASSSRLAGVNEQFF.

The CDR3 region has the DNA TGTGCCAGCTCACCACCGAACTTGTCCTACGAGCAGTACTTC. Residues: CASSPPNLSYEQYF. V and J are TRBV18 and TRBJ2-7, with no clear D. This CDR3 spans 14 amino acids. Germline V gene lookup returns CDR1 KGHSH and CDR2 LQKENI. V lost 0 bases and J 1 base, leaving 7 bases between the germline ends. Based on the CDR3 plus reference TRBV18 and TRBJ2-7, the full variable domain is NAGVMQNPRHLVRRRGQEARLRCSPMKGHSHVYWYRQLPEEGLKFMVYLQKENIIDESGMPKERFSAEFPKEGPSILRIQQVVRGDSAAYFCASSPPNLSYEQYFGPGTRLTVT.

This clone has only a few counts. The V gene is TRBV6-6, the J gene TRBJ1-5; perhaps TRBD1 as D (6 bases). V lost 7 bases, J lost 5 bases, and 15 bases lay in between. Looked up from germline, CDR1 is MNHNY and CDR2 is SVGAGI (reference sequence). The CDR3 totals 14 residues. CDR3 residues: CASKLDRWDQPQHF. The CDR3 DNA is TGTGCCAGCAAACTTGACAGGTGGGATCAGCCCCAGCATTTT.

Points on this clone: This specimen includes other DNA sequences encoding the same CDR3. V usage is TRBV5-6 and J usage is TRBJ2-7, with D maybe TRBD2 (5 bases). This CDR3 is built from 14 residues. CDR1 is SGHDT, CDR2 YYEEEE, per germline. Deletions cut 6 bases from V and 0 bases from J, with 13 bases between. Here the CDR3 DNA reads TGTGCCAGCACTCGGACTCCGAGCTCCTACGAGCAGTACTTC. It is translated as CASTRTPSSYEQYF.

The gene calls are TRBV18 and TRBJ2-7; 12 bases agree with TRBD2. Germline V CDR1 and CDR2: KGHSH, LQKENI. V lost 6 bases, J lost 5 bases, and 8 bases stayed unmatched. This CDR3 region has 15 residues. The chain's CDR3 is CASSSTSGRPHEQYF. The CDR3 DNA reads as TGTGCCAGCTCGTCCACTAGCGGGAGGCCCCACGAGCAGTACTTC.